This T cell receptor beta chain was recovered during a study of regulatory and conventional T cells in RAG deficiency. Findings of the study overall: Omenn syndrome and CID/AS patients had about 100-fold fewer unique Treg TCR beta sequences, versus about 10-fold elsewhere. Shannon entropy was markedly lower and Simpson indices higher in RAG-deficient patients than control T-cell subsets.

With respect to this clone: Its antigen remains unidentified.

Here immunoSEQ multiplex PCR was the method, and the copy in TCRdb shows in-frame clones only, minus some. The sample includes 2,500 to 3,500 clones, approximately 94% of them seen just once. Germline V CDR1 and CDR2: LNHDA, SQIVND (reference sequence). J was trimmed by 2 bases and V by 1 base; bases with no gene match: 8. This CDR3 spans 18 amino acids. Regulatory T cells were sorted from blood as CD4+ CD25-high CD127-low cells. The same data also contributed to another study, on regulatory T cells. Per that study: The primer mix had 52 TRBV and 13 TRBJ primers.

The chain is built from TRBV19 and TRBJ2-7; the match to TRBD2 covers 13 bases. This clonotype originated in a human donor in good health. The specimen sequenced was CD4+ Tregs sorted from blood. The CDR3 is CASSIAGLAGDSTYEQYF. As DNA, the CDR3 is TGTGCCAGTAGTATAGCCGGACTAGCGGGAGATTCGACCTACGAGCAGTACTTC.